These T cell receptor beta chains were read from a single sample in a study of blood T cell repertoires in COVID-19. Method: immunoSEQ multiplex PCR; TCRdb's copy keeps in-frame clones and lacks some. The table has 300,000 to 400,000 clones, approximately 89% seen once; the top ten hold about 5%. Sequencing used PBMCs or T cells enriched from blood (not recorded which). The source of these receptors is a man younger than 45 who had recovered from COVID-19. Both conserved end residues are part of each CDR3. The D gene is left open where the match is weak. The size field is filled for only some rows; it gives once, few, many or a size class.

TRBD2,TRBV5-1,TRBJ2-7,NA,18,TGCGCCAGCAGCTTGGCTAGGGCTAGCGGGGGGGTAACCTACGAGCAGTACTTC,CASSLARASGGVTYEQYF
TRBD1,TRBV7-2,TRBJ1-6,NA,16,TGTGCCAGCAGCTTAGTCCCGGGACAGGGTGGATCACCCCTCCACTTT,CASSLVPGQGGSPLHF
NA,TRBV19,TRBJ1-5,NA,14,NA,CASSILAPYQPQHF
NA,TRBV27,TRBJ1-2,NA,14,TGTGCCAGCAGTTTAAGGAGGGGAGGTGGTGGCTACACCTTC,CASSLRRGGGGYTF
NA,TRBV5-4,TRBJ2-5,NA,12,TGTGCCAGCAGCCGTGCAGGGGAGACCCAGTACTTC,CASSRAGETQYF
NA,TRBV2,TRBJ1-5,NA,15,TGTGCCAGCAGTGAAGGGACAGCCCACAATCAGCCCCAGCATTTT,CASSEGTAHNQPQHF
TRBD2,TRBV7-2,TRBJ2-2,NA,16,TGTGCCAGCAGCCCTAGCGGGGGGGGCTTCACCGGGGAGCTGTTTTTT,CASSPSGGGFTGELFF
TRBD1,TRBV10-1,TRBJ1-4,few,15,TGCGCCAGCAGTGGGACAGGTATATATAATGAAAAACTGTTTTTT,CASSGTGIYNEKLFF
NA,TRBV5-4,TRBJ1-6,NA,16,TGTGCCAGCAGCTTGGAACAGGGATCGCGTAATTCACCCCTCCACTTT,CASSLEQGSRNSPLHF
NA,TRBV3-1/TRBV3-2,TRBJ1-2,NA,12,TGTGCCAGCAGCCCGGGAGGTTATGGCTACACCTTC,CASSPGGYGYTF
NA,TRBV21-1,TRBJ2-1,many,16,TGTGCCAGCAGCAAAGGGGGGGGCAAATCCTACAATGAGCAGTTCTTC,CASSKGGGKSYNEQFF
NA,TRBV4-1,TRBJ2-7,NA,15,TGCGCCAGCAGCCAAGGGCAGGGAAATCACTACGAGCAGTACTTC,CASSQGQGNHYEQYF
NA,TRBV11-3,TRBJ2-2,NA,13,TGTGCCTCACTTAAGAGGGGGACCGGGGAGCTGTTTTTT,CASLKRGTGELFF
NA,TRBV7-9,TRBJ2-7,NA,13,TGTGCCAGCAGCAACGACATCTCCTACGAGCAGTACTTC,CASSNDISYEQYF
NA,TRBV5-1,TRBJ1-1,NA,14,TGCGCCAGCAGCTTCACCCCACAGAACACTGAAGCTTTCTTT,CASSFTPQNTEAFF
NA,TRBV28,TRBJ1-1,NA,13,TGTGCCAGCAGCAGCAGGGAGAACACTGAAGCTTTCTTT,CASSSRENTEAFF
NA,TRBV2,TRBJ2-5,NA,14,TGTGCCAGCAGTGCGGGTATCCCCCAAGAGACCCAGTACTTC,CASSAGIPQETQYF
NA,TRBV4-2,TRBJ2-2,NA,13,TGTGCCAGCAGTGTAGACTACACCGGGGAGCTGTTTTTT,CASSVDYTGELFF
NA,TRBV7-2,TRBJ1-5,NA,15,TGTGCCAGCAGCTTAGTATGGGCGGGAGATCAGCCCCAGCATTTT,CASSLVWAGDQPQHF
NA,TRBV10-3,TRBJ1-3,NA,15,TGTGCCATCAGTGGCGGCAGGGCGTTTGGAAACACCATATATTTT,CAISGGRAFGNTIYF
TRBD1,TRBV19,TRBJ1-6,NA,15,TGTGCCAGTAGTATGGAGGGGGCTTTTAATTCACCCCTCCACTTT,CASSMEGAFNSPLHF
TRBD1,TRBV14,TRBJ1-2,once,12,TGTGCCAGCAGTAACAGGGGCTATGGCTACACCTTC,CASSNRGYGYTF
TRBD1,TRBV2,TRBJ1-5,NA,13,TGTGCCAGCAGGGACAGGGAAGGGCAGCCCCAGCATTTT,CASRDREGQPQHF
TRBD2,TRBV10-1,TRBJ2-3,once,15,TGCGCCAGCAGTGAAATGGGACTAGGGGCAGATACGCAGTATTTT,CASSEMGLGADTQYF
TRBD1,TRBV9,TRBJ2-7,NA,15,TGTGCCAGCAGCGTCGGACAGGGGGCCTCCTACGAGCAGTACTTC,CASSVGQGASYEQYF
TRBD1,TRBV27,TRBJ1-5,few,18,TGTGCCAGCAGTTTATACGCCGGGACAGGGGATTTCAATCAGCCCCAGCATTTT,CASSLYAGTGDFNQPQHF